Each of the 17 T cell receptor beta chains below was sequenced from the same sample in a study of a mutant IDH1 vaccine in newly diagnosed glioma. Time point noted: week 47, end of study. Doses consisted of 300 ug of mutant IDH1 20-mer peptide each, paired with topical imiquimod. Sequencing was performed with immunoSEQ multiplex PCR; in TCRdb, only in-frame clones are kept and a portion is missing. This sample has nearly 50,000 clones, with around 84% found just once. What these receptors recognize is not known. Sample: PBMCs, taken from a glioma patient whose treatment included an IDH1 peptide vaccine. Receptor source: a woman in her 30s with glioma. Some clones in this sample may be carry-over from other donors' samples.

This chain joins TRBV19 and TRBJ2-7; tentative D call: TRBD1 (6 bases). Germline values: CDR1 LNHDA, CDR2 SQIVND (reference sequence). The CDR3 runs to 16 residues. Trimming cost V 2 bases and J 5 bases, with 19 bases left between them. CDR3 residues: CASSITPRGPSHEQYF. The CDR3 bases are TGTGCCAGTAGTATAACCCCCAGGGGACCCAGCCACGAGCAGTACTTC.

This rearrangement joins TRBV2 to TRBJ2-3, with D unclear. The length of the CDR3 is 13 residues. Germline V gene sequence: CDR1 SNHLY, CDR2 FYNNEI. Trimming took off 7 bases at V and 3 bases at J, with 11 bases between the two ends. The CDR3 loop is CASNLGTTDTQYF. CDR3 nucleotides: TGTGCCAGCAACCTAGGTACGACAGATACGCAGTATTTT. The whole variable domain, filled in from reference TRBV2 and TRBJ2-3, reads EPEVTQTPSHQVTQMGQEVILRCVPISNHLYFYWYRQILGQKVEFLVSFYNNEISEKSEIFDDQFSVERPDGSNFTLKIRSTKLEDSAMYFCASNLGTTDTQYFGPGTRLTVL.

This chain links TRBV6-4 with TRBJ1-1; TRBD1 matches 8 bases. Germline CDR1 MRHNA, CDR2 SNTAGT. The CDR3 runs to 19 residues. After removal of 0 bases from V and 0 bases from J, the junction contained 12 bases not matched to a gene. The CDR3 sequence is CASSDSPSGGTGMNTEAFF. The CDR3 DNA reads TGTGCCAGCAGTGACTCGCCTTCGGGAGGGACAGGAATGAACACTGAAGCTTTCTTT.

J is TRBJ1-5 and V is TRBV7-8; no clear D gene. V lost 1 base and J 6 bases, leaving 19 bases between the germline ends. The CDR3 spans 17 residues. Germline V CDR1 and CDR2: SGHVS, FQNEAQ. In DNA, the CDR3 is TGTGCCAGCAGCTTAGTTGCTTTGGCAGAAGTCAGTCAGCCCCAGCATTTT. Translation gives CASSLVALAEVSQPQHF.

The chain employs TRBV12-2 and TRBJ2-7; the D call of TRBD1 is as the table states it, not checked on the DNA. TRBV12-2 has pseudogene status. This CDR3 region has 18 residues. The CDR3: CASRLDWVLRDSSYEQYF. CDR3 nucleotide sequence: TGTGCAAGTCGCTTAGATTGGGTCCTGCGGGACAGCTCCTACGAGCAGTACTTC.

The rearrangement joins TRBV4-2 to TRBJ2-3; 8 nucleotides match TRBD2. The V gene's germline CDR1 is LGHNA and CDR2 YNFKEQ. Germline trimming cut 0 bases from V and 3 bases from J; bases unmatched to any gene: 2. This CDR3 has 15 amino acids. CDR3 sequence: CASSQELAGTDTQYF. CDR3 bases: TGTGCCAGCAGCCAAGAATTAGCGGGGACAGATACGCAGTATTTT.

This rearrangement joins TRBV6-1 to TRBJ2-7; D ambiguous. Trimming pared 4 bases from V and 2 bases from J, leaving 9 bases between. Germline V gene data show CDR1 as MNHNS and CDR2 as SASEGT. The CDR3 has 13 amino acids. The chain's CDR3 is CASSVLIPYEQYF. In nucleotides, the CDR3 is TGTGCCAGCAGTGTACTTATTCCCTACGAGCAGTACTTC.

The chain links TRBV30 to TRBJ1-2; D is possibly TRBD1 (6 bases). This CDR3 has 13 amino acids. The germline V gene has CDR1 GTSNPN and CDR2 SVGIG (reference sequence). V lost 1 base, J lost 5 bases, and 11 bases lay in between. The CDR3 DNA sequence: TGTGCCTGGAGTGGCGACAGGCGGTATGGCTACACCTTC. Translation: CAWSGDRRYGYTF. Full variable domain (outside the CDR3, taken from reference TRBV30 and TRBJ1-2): SQTIHQWPATLVQPVGSPLSLECTVEGTSNPNLYWYRQAAGRGLQLLFYSVGIGQISSEVPQNLSASRPQDRQFILSSKKLLLSDSGFYLCAWSGDRRYGYTFGSGTRLTVV.

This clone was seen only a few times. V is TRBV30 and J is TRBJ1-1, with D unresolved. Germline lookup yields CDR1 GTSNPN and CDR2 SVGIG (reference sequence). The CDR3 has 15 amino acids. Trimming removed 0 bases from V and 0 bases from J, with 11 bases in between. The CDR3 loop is CAWSVKSEMNTEAFF. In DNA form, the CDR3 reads TGTGCCTGGAGTGTTAAGTCCGAAATGAACACTGAAGCTTTCTTT.

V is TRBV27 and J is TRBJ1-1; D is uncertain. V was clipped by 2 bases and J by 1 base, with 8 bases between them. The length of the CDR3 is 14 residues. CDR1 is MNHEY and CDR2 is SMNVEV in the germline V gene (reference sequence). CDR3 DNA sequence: TGTGCCAGCAGTTTAACTCGCCAGAACACTGAAGCTTTCTTT. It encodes CASSLTRQNTEAFF.

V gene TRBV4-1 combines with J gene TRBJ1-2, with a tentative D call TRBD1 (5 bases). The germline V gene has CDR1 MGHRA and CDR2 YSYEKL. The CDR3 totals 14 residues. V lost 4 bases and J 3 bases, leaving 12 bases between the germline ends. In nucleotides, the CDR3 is TGCGCCAGCAGCCCTAGAGGGGAAGACTATGGCTACACCTTC. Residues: CASSPRGEDYGYTF.

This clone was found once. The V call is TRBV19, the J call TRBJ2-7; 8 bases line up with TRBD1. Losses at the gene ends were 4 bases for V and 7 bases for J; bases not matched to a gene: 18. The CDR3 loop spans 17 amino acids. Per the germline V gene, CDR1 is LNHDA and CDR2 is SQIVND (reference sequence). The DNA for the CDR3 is TGTGCCAGTAGTAAGGTCCGACAGGGGTCCTCCCGAGAGGAGCAGTACTTC. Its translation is CASSKVRQGSSREEQYF.

CDR3 region: CASSLAPGPDRNIQYF. For the CDR3, the DNA is TGTGCCAGCAGCTTAGCGCCGGGACCCGATCGAAACATTCAGTACTTC. The chain has TRBV7-6 and TRBJ2-4; possibly TRBD1 or TRBD2 for D (5 bases each). CDR1 SGHVS and CDR2 FNYEAQ come from the germline V gene. V dropped 0 bases and J dropped 6 bases, with 15 bases sitting between them. The CDR3 contains 16 residues.

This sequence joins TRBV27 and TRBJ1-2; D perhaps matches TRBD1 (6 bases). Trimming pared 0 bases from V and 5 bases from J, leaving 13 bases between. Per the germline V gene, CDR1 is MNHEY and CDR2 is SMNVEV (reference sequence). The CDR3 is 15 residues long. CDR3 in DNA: TGTGCCAGCAGTTTATCTCCGGGACACCCTTATGGCTACACCTTC. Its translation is CASSLSPGHPYGYTF.

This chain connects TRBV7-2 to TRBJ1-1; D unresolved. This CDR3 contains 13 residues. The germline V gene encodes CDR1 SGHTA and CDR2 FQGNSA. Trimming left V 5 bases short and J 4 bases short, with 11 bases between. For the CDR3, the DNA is TGTGCCAGCAGCACCCCACTGGGCACTGAAGCTTTCTTT. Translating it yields CASSTPLGTEAFF.

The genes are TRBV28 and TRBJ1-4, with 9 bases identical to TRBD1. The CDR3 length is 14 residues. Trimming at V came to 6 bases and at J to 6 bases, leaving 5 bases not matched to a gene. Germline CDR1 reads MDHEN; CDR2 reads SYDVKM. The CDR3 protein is CASSLRQGDEKLFF. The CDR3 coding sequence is TGTGCCAGCAGCCTTAGACAGGGGGATGAAAAACTGTTTTTT.

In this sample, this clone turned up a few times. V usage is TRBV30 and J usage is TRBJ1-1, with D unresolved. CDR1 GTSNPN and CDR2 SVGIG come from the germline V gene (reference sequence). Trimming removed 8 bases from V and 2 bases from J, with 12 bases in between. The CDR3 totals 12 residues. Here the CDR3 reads CATSEGNTEAFF. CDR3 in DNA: TGTGCCACCTCGGAGGGCAACACTGAAGCTTTCTTT.